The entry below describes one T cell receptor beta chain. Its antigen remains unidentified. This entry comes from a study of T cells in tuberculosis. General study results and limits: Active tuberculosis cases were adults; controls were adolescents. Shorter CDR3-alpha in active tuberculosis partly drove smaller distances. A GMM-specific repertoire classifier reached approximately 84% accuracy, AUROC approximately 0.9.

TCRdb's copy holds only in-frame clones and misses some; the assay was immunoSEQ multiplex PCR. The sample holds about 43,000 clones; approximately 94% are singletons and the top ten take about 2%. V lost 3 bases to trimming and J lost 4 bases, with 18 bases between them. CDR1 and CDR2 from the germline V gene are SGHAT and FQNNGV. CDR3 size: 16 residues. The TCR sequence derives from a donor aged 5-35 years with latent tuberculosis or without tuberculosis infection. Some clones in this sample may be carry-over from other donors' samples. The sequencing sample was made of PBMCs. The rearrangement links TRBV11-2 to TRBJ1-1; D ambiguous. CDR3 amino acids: CASSFQTWAGGTEAFF. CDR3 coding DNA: TGTGCCAGCAGCTTCCAAACCTGGGCGGGAGGCACTGAAGCTTTCTTT. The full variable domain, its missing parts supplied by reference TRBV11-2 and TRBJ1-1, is EAGVAQSPRYKIIEKRQSVAFWCNPISGHATLYWYQQILGQGPKLLIQFQNNGVVDDSQLPKDRFSAERLKGVDSTLKIQPAKLEDSAVYLCASSFQTWAGGTEAFFGQGTRLTVV.